One sample yielded the 28 T cell receptor beta chains listed below, sequenced in a study of blood T cell repertoires in COVID-19 (dated by TCRdb to 2018 to 2021). The library was prepared using the immunoSEQ multiplex PCR assay. In its TCRdb copy, this immuneACCESS table keeps in-frame sequences only and misses some clones. Where compared with another copy, unresolved V genes explain less than half of these, and the others have no known cause. The sample table records fewer than 120,000 clones; roughly 82% of these occur just once. The ten top clones hold 15% to 20% of the sample. Sequencing input: peripheral blood. All receptors derive from a woman aged 60-75 years with acute or convalescent COVID-19.

V and J are TRBV19 and TRBJ1-1, with D tentatively TRBD1 (6 bases). Germline CDR1 is LNHDA and CDR2 is SQIVND (reference sequence). The length of the CDR3 is 15 residues. Trimming left V 2 bases short and J 1 base short, with 11 bases between. CDR3 region: CASSIKPGANTEAFF. DNA for the CDR3: TGTGCCAGTAGTATAAAGCCAGGGGCGAACACTGAAGCTTTCTTT.

The chain employs TRBV19 and TRBJ1-2, with a possible D match to TRBD1 (5 bases). In germline, CDR1 is LNHDA, CDR2 SQIVND (reference sequence). Deletions cut 3 bases from V and 6 bases from J, with 11 bases between. The length of the CDR3 is 13 residues. The CDR3 bases are TGTGCCAGTAGTATCGGGGGGGATCATGGCTACACCTTC. Residues: CASSIGGDHGYTF.

This clone has a handful of counts. The chain employs TRBV18 and TRBJ2-2; no definite D call. Trimming shortened V by 4 bases and J by 7 bases, and 13 bases separated the two germline ends. The CDR3 contains 14 residues. Per the germline V gene, CDR1 is KGHSH and CDR2 is LQKENI. The CDR3 DNA reads as TGTGCCAGCTCACGTCCGGCGGTGAGCGGGGAGCTGTTTTTT. Protein: CASSRPAVSGELFF.

This chain links TRBV10-1 with TRBJ1-5; TRBD1 matches at 7 bases. The V segment lost 4 bases and the J segment 4 bases; nucleotides outside the gene matches: 13. From germline, CDR1 is WNHNN and CDR2 SYGVQD (reference sequence). The CDR3 length is 17 residues. The DNA for the CDR3 is TGCGCCAGCAGTGGCCGGGACAGACCACGGAAGAATCAGCCCCAGCATTTT. Translating it yields CASSGRDRPRKNQPQHF.

This clone occurred once. This chain connects TRBV27 to TRBJ1-1; D perhaps matches TRBD1 (5 bases). V was pared by 6 bases and J by 5 bases, with 16 bases between. Per germline, CDR1 MNHEY and CDR2 SMNVEV (reference sequence). The CDR3 is 14 amino acids. The CDR3 is CASRSGGGGTEAFF. Here the CDR3 DNA reads TGTGCCAGCAGGTCCGGGGGGGGAGGAACTGAAGCTTTCTTT.

This chain connects TRBV29-1 to TRBJ1-1; TRBD1 is a possible D gene (5 bases). The CDR3 covers 13 residues. With 4 bases removed from V and 5 bases from J, the gap between germline ends came to 14 bases. CDR1 is SQVTM and CDR2 is ANQGSEA in the germline V gene. CDR3 in DNA: TGCAGCGTTGCGAAGATGGGGGGAACTGAAGCTTTCTTT. The encoded protein is CSVAKMGGTEAFF.

J is TRBJ2-3 and V is TRBV28; maybe TRBD2 (7 bases). V was shortened by 3 bases and J by 2 bases, with 9 bases between the two germline ends. There are 14 residues in the CDR3. Germline CDR1 MDHEN, CDR2 SYDVKM. Here the CDR3 DNA reads TGTGCCAGCAGTTTGGCGGGGGCCACAGATACGCAGTATTTT. Translation gives CASSLAGATDTQYF.

This chain links TRBV6-2 or TRBV6-3 with TRBJ1-2; D gene unclear. Germline V gene sequence: CDR1 MNHEY, CDR2 SVGEGT. CDR3 length: 14 residues. Between the trimmed V and J ends, which lost 6 bases and 2 bases, there was a span of 13 bases. The CDR3 reads CASSRGGPNYGYTF. CDR3 coding DNA: TGTGCCAGCAGCCGGGGAGGACCCAACTATGGCTACACCTTC.

The V gene is TRBV5-1, the J gene TRBJ1-1; TRBD1 aligns across 7 bases. Trimming took 6 bases from V and 4 from J; bases not matched to a gene: 6. The germline CDR1 and CDR2 sequences are SGHRS and YFSETQ. The CDR3 runs 13 residues. The CDR3: CASNIQGSTEAFF. Here the CDR3 DNA reads TGCGCCAGCAACATACAGGGGAGCACTGAAGCTTTCTTT.

CDR3 region: CASSQGTSGYNEQFF. CDR3 nucleotide sequence: TGCGCCAGCAGCCAGGGGACTAGCGGGTACAATGAGCAGTTCTTC. The V gene is TRBV4-3, the J gene TRBJ2-1, with 12 bases lining up with TRBD2. The CDR3 runs to 15 residues. Trimming cost V 3 bases and J 4 bases; bases outside gene matches: 1. Germline CDR1 LGHNA, CDR2 YSLEER.

This clone was detected a few times. This chain uses TRBV6-2 or TRBV6-3 with TRBJ1-2, with D perhaps TRBD1 (5 bases). CDR1 and CDR2 (germline): MNHEY, SVGEGT. The V end lost 5 bases, the J end lost 1 base, and 14 bases lay between the germline ends. The CDR3 spans 15 residues. CDR3 nucleotide sequence: TGTGCCAGCAGTGGTGACAGTCCGAGTAACTATGGCTACACCTTC. Translating it yields CASSGDSPSNYGYTF.

The V gene is TRBV5-1, the J gene TRBJ1-2; 9 bases fit TRBD1. Germline trimming cut 4 bases from V and 6 bases from J; bases unmatched to any gene: 10. The CDR3 totals 15 residues. Germline CDR1 and CDR2: SGHRS and YFSETQ. CDR3 in amino acids: CASSARTGAEHGYTF. The CDR3 nucleotides read TGCGCCAGCAGCGCGAGGACAGGGGCTGAGCATGGCTACACCTTC. Full variable domain (rest looked up from reference TRBV5-1 and TRBJ1-2): KAGVTQTPRYLIKTRGQQVTLSCSPISGHRSVSWYQQTPGQGLQFLFEYFSETQRNKGNFPGRFSGRQFSNSRSEMNVSTLELGDSALYLCASSARTGAEHGYTFGSGTRLTVV.

This sequence joins TRBV6-5 and TRBJ2-5; D is possibly TRBD1 (5 bases). Trimming left V 3 bases short and J 2 bases short, with 13 bases between. CDR3 size: 15 residues. The V gene's germline CDR1 is MNHEY and CDR2 SVGAGI. CDR3 nucleotides: TGTGCCAGCAGTTATGGGCAGGGCCCTCAAGAGACCCAGTACTTC. Its translation: CASSYGQGPQETQYF.

The chain carries TRBV5-6 and TRBJ2-1, with a possible D match to TRBD2 (7 bases). Germline CDR1 reads SGHDT; CDR2 reads YYEEEE. The CDR3 length is 14 residues. V shed 4 bases and J shed 9 bases, with 17 bases lying between them. The CDR3 region has the DNA TGTGCCAGCAGCGGGGGGGCCGGATATAGTGAGCAGTTCTTC. This codes for CASSGGAGYSEQFF.

The rearrangement joins TRBV5-6 to TRBJ1-2; D may be TRBD1 (5 bases). Germline lookup yields CDR1 SGHDT and CDR2 YYEEEE. V was pared by 3 bases and J by 4 bases, with 13 bases between. There are 14 residues in the CDR3. The CDR3 DNA reads as TGTGCCAGCAGCTACCGACAGCGCAGCTATGGCTACACCTTC. Its protein product is CASSYRQRSYGYTF.

This rearrangement joins TRBV12-5 to TRBJ1-1, with a weak D call TRBD1 (5 bases). The CDR3 consists of 16 residues. Trimming left V 0 bases short and J 5 bases short, with 16 bases between. Germline CDR1 LGHNT, CDR2 FRNRAP. This chain's CDR3 is CASGLVIGARRTEAFF. CDR3 coding DNA: TGTGCTAGTGGTTTGGTAATAGGGGCCCGAAGGACTGAAGCTTTCTTT.

V gene TRBV28 combines with J gene TRBJ1-5; TRBD1 is a possible D gene (5 bases). V was cut by 8 bases and J by 1 base, with 12 bases left in between. CDR1 MDHEN and CDR2 SYDVKM come from the germline V gene. The CDR3 is 14 amino acids. In DNA form, the CDR3 reads TGTGCCAGCCAGTTGGGGGGAAGCAATCAGCCCCAGCATTTT. Translating gives CASQLGGSNQPQHF.

This rearrangement joins TRBV2 to TRBJ1-2; D unclear. This CDR3 region has 15 residues. CDR1 and CDR2 (germline): SNHLY, FYNNEI. The germline V and J ends were trimmed by 2 bases and 4 bases, with 14 bases remaining between them. The CDR3 loop is CASSESLERSYGYTF. The CDR3 coding sequence is TGTGCCAGCAGTGAAAGTTTGGAACGGAGCTATGGCTACACCTTC.

The chain uses TRBV4-1 and TRBJ1-5; 12 positions agree with TRBD1. The ends lost 3 bases at V and 1 base at J; junction bases unmatched: 1. This CDR3 has 16 residues. The germline CDR1 and CDR2 sequences are MGHRA and YSYEKL. CDR3 in DNA: TGCGCCAGCAGCCAGGGACAGGGGGCGAGCAATCAGCCCCAGCATTTT. It is translated as CASSQGQGASNQPQHF.

The rearrangement links TRBV4-3 to TRBJ1-2; 8 bases map to TRBD1. Germline V lookup: CDR1 LGHNA, CDR2 YSLEER. The CDR3 consists of 16 residues. Trimming cost V 0 bases and J 6 bases; bases outside gene matches: 9. The DNA for the CDR3 is TGCGCCAGCAGCCAAGATTTGCAGGGGGCTCTACATGGCTACACCTTC. It specifies CASSQDLQGALHGYTF.

The genes are TRBV2 and TRBJ2-3; D is possibly TRBD1 (6 bases). Trimming removed 8 bases from V and 4 bases from J, with 13 bases in between. Germline values: CDR1 SNHLY, CDR2 FYNNEI. This CDR3 has 13 residues. The CDR3 is CASVTGLADTQYF. The CDR3, as DNA: TGTGCCAGCGTAACAGGGCTGGCAGATACGCAGTATTTT.

The gene calls are TRBV30 and TRBJ1-5; 7 positions agree with TRBD1. The junction had 4 bases not matched to a gene; V was cut back by 5 bases and J by 0 bases. The germline V gene encodes CDR1 GTSNPN and CDR2 SVGIG (reference sequence). The CDR3 loop spans 14 amino acids. CDR3 sequence reads: CAWAGTVSNQPQHF. The CDR3 DNA follows: TGTGCCTGGGCCGGGACAGTTAGCAATCAGCCCCAGCATTTT.

The V call is TRBV14, the J call TRBJ2-3; D unclear. The CDR3 consists of 13 residues. CDR1 is SGHDN, CDR2 FVKESK, per germline. The V end was cut by 0 bases, the J end by 3 bases, with 4 bases between. CDR3 amino acids: CASSQDRTDTQYF. Written as DNA, the CDR3 is TGTGCCAGCAGCCAAGATCGTACAGATACGCAGTATTTT.

The CDR3 region is CASSLGDAGNYGYTF. The CDR3 nucleotides read TGCGCCAGCAGCTTGGGGGATGCAGGGAACTATGGCTACACCTTC. This chain uses TRBV5-1 with TRBJ1-2, with D perhaps matching TRBD1 (5 bases). Germline V gene data show CDR1 as SGHRS and CDR2 as YFSETQ. Trimming pared 0 bases from V and 2 bases from J, leaving 11 bases between. The length of the CDR3 is 15 residues.

This clone was seen just once. The chain employs TRBV28 and TRBJ1-2; D remains unclear. The CDR3 runs 12 residues. V lost 6 bases and J lost 5, with 10 bases in between. In germline, CDR1 is MDHEN, CDR2 SYDVKM. CDR3 amino acids: CASRGGGYGYTF. The CDR3 nucleotides are TGTGCCAGCAGGGGAGGAGGGTATGGCTACACCTTC.

V usage is TRBV19 and J usage is TRBJ2-3, with 11 bases matching TRBD2. In germline, CDR1 is LNHDA, CDR2 SQIVND (reference sequence). V was clipped by 3 bases and J by 5 bases; unmatched bases: 4. CDR3 size: 15 residues. DNA of the CDR3: TGTGCCAGTAGTATTAGCGGGGGGGCGGGAGATACGCAGTATTTT. It is translated as CASSISGGAGDTQYF.

This chain uses TRBV14 with TRBJ2-5, with 7 bases aligning to TRBD2. This CDR3 is 13 amino acids long. Losses at the gene ends were 4 bases for V and 3 bases for J; bases not matched to a gene: 2. CDR1 is SGHDN, CDR2 FVKESK, per germline. The CDR3, as DNA: TGTGCCAGCAGCCTCCTAGCGGAAGAGACCCAGTACTTC. It yields the protein CASSLLAEETQYF.

The chain carries TRBV30 and TRBJ1-1; no firm D call. Germline CDR1 is GTSNPN and CDR2 is SVGIG (reference sequence). The ends were cut back, 2 bases at V and 3 bases at J, with 7 bases in the middle. This CDR3 spans 12 amino acids. CDR3 sequence reads: CAWSRGYTEAFF. The CDR3 coding sequence is TGTGCCTGGAGTCGGGGTTACACTGAAGCTTTCTTT.